A selection of T cell receptor beta chains follows, all from one sample in a study of CD8 T cells in ankylosing spondylitis. Using its own MiXCR run on the 5' RACE reads, TCRdb lists one record per CDR3 protein. Of 340,000 or so distinct CDR3 sequences listed, approximately 14% were seen once; the top ten hold around 0.99%. Sequenced material: blood, either unsorted or a sorted T cell fraction (not recorded which). The receptor source for this set is a male donor with ankylosing spondylitis or in good health (not recorded which). Each CDR3 is given with its conserved first and last residue. D genes are given only for firm matches. Some rows have no size entry. The others give once, few or many, or a class for an expanded clone.

J | D | size | length | V | CDR3 | DNA
TRBJ2-3 | TRBD2 | many | 16 | TRBV7-2 | CASSSGLAGVKDTQYF | TGTGCCAGCAGCTCGGGACTAGCGGGAGTGAAAGATACGCAGTATTTT
TRBJ1-1 | - | few | 15 | TRBV7-9 | CASSLASPMNTEAFF | TGTGCCAGCAGCTTAGCTAGCCCGATGAACACTGAAGCTTTCTTT
TRBJ2-2 | - | - | 14 | TRBV3-1 | CASSPQTFTGELFF | TGTGCCAGCAGCCCCCAAACTTTTACCGGTGAGCTGTTTTTT
TRBJ2-2 | - | few | 15 | TRBV7-2 | CASSLIRLVSGELFF | TGTGCCAGCAGCTTAATCAGACTAGTGTCCGGGGAGCTGTTTTTT
TRBJ1-5 | TRBD1 | few | 14 | TRBV5-1 | CASSRGTGGQPQHF | TGCGCCAGCAGCCGAGGGACAGGTGGTCAGCCCCAGCATTTT
TRBJ2-1 | TRBD1 | - | 15 | TRBV7-8 | CASSLRGQSSNEQFF | TGTGCCAGCAGCTTAAGGGGACAGTCCTCCAATGAGCAGTTCTTC
TRBJ1-4 | - | few | 16 | TRBV4-2 | CASSQLSPSTDEKLFF | TGTGCCAGCAGCCAACTATCCCCTTCGACAGATGAAAAACTGTTTTTT
TRBJ1-1 | - | many | 15 | TRBV12-3/TRBV12-4 | CASSPFRAEDAEAFF | TGTGCCAGCAGTCCCTTCAGGGCTGAAGATGCTGAAGCTTTCTTT
TRBJ2-2 | - | - | 16 | TRBV4-1 | CASSPRGGVGTGELFF | TGCGCCAGCAGCCCAAGAGGGGGGGTAGGCACCGGGGAGCTGTTTTTT
TRBJ1-2 | - | few | 15 | TRBV12-3/TRBV12-4 | CASSPVVKSNYGYTF | TGTGCCAGCAGCCCCGTTGTGAAGTCTAACTATGGCTACACCTTC
TRBJ2-6 | - | - | 13 | TRBV14 | CASRDSGANVLTF | TGTGCCAGCAGGGACTCTGGGGCCAACGTCCTGACTTTC
TRBJ1-2 | - | - | 13 | TRBV5-1 | CASRLDSVSGYTF | TGCGCCAGCCGTTTGGACAGTGTCTCTGGCTACACCTTC
TRBJ2-1 | TRBD1 | - | 15 | TRBV6-1 | CASRKLGTGNNEQFF | TGTGCCAGCCGAAAACTCGGGACAGGGAACAATGAGCAGTTCTTC
TRBJ2-1 | - | - | 15 | TRBV6-1 | CASRSRMQTYNEQFF | TGTGCCAGCAGGTCCCGGATGCAAACCTACAATGAGCAGTTCTTC
TRBJ2-3 | - | few | 17 | TRBV12-5 | CASGLAFDSTSTDTQYF | TGTGCTAGTGGTTTGGCTTTTGACAGTACTTCCACAGATACGCAGTATTTT
TRBJ2-7 | - | - | 14 | TRBV12-3/TRBV12-4 | CASSPSAGPYEQYF | TGTGCCAGCAGCCCTTCTGCGGGACCCTACGAGCAGTACTTC
TRBJ2-2 | - | many | 16 | TRBV4-2 | CASSQDLLANTGELFF | TGTGCCAGCAGCCAAGATCTACTAGCGAACACCGGGGAGCTGTTTTTT
TRBJ1-4 | TRBD1 | - | 16 | TRBV19 | CASSSRTSGGEEKLFF | TGTGCCAGTAGTTCTCGGACCTCAGGGGGCGAAGAAAAACTGTTTTTT
TRBJ2-5 | - | once | 15 | TRBV9 | CASSVVGGPLETQYF | TGTGCCAGCAGCGTAGTTGGAGGCCCCTTGGAGACCCAGTACTTC
TRBJ2-3 | TRBD2 | - | 17 | TRBV6-1 | CASSPRGSGTFTDTQYF | TGTGCCAGCAGTCCACGCGGGAGCGGGACCTTCACAGATACGCAGTATTTT
TRBJ2-2 | - | - | 9 | TRBV12-3/TRBV12-4 | CASTGELFF | TGTGCCAGCACCGGGGAGCTGTTTTTT
TRBJ2-5 | - | - | 13 | TRBV11-2 | CASSPEGWETQYF | TGTGCCAGCAGCCCGGAGGGTTGGGAGACCCAGTACTTC
TRBJ1-2 | - | few | 13 | TRBV10-3 | CAISEEGDYGYTF | TGTGCCATCAGTGAAGAAGGGGACTATGGCTACACCTTC
TRBJ2-7 | - | few | 15 | TRBV4-2 | CASSQETGTTVGARF | TGTGCCAGCAGCCAAGAGACAGGGACTACGGTCGGCGCCCGCTTC
TRBJ2-7 | TRBD1 | few | 15 | TRBV5-4 | CASSSTGKAGYEQYF | TGTGCCAGCAGCTCGACAGGGAAGGCAGGCTACGAGCAGTACTTC
TRBJ1-1 | - | few | 13 | TRBV7-2 | CASSTQGVAEAFF | TGTGCCAGCAGCACGCAGGGAGTCGCTGAAGCTTTCTTT
TRBJ2-5 | TRBD2 | few | 16 | TRBV4-1 | CASSQISGGSQETQYF | TGCGCCAGCAGCCAAATTAGCGGGGGAAGCCAAGAGACCCAGTACTTC
TRBJ2-5 | TRBD1 | - | 15 | TRBV7-9 | CASTPLGTGEETQYF | TGTGCCAGCACCCCACTTGGGACAGGGGAAGAGACCCAGTACTTC
TRBJ2-5 | - | few | 15 | TRBV9 | CASSPRDWSKETQYF | TGTGCCAGCAGCCCCCGGGACTGGAGCAAAGAGACCCAGTACTTC
TRBJ1-6 | - | few | 14 | TRBV3-1 | CASSQGDGNSPLHF | TGTGCCAGCAGCCAGGGGGACGGGAATTCACCCCTCCACTTT
TRBJ2-6 | - | few | 13 | TRBV25-1 | CASNGFGANVLTF | TGTGCCAGCAACGGGTTTGGGGCCAACGTCCTGACTTTC
TRBJ1-1 | - | many | 13 | TRBV4-2 | CASSPLKYEEAFF | TGTGCCAGCAGCCCTTTGAAGTACGAGGAAGCTTTCTTT
TRBJ2-2 | - | few | 16 | TRBV5-4 | CASSSPEGVYTGELFF | TGTGCCAGCAGCTCCCCGGAGGGAGTGTACACCGGGGAGCTGTTTTTT
TRBJ1-5 | - | - | 11 | TRBV2 | CASGGNQPQHF | TGTGCCTCGGGCGGGAATCAGCCCCAGCATTTT
TRBJ1-2 | - | many | 12 | TRBV20-1 | CSASENNYGYTF | TGCAGTGCTAGTGAGAATAACTATGGCTACACCTTC
TRBJ1-2 | - | few | 16 | TRBV21-1 | CASSKEGEKEKGGYTF | TGTGCCAGCAGCAAAGAGGGGGAGAAGGAGAAAGGAGGCTACACCTTC
TRBJ2-4 | - | - | 17 | TRBV4-1 | CASSQGDEILAKNIQYF | TGCGCCAGCAGCCAAGGTGACGAGATACTAGCCAAAAACATTCAGTACTTC
TRBJ2-7 | TRBD1 | few | 14 | TRBV10-3 | CAISGQGGSNEQYF | TGTGCCATCAGCGGACAGGGAGGTAGCAACGAGCAGTACTTC
TRBJ2-6 | - | few | 16 | TRBV10-3 | CAISESLGAGANVLTF | TGTGCCATCAGTGAGTCGCTGGGGGCCGGGGCCAACGTCCTGACTTTC
TRBJ2-2 | TRBD2 | few | 17 | TRBV7-7 | CASSLLSGLGNTGELFF | TGTGCCAGCAGCTTATTAAGCGGACTAGGGAACACCGGGGAGCTGTTTTTT
TRBJ1-1 | TRBD1 | few | 12 | TRBV29-1 | CSVLTGSPEAFF | TGCAGCGTTCTGACAGGGAGTCCTGAAGCTTTCTTT
TRBJ2-7 | TRBD2 | few | 15 | TRBV5-8 | CASSLRLASGYEQYF | TGTGCCAGCAGCTTGCGCCTGGCTAGCGGCTACGAGCAGTACTTC
TRBJ2-1 | TRBD2 | few | 15 | TRBV12-3/TRBV12-4 | CASSFAGGAWNEQFF | TGTGCCAGCAGTTTCGCGGGGGGCGCGTGGAATGAGCAGTTCTTC
TRBJ2-7 | - | - | 12 | TRBV30 | CAWSTSSYEQYF | TGTGCCTGGAGTACCAGCTCCTACGAGCAGTACTTC
TRBJ1-1 | - | - | 15 | TRBV5-6 | CASSALGHMNTEAFF | TGTGCCAGCAGCGCCTTGGGACATATGAACACTGAAGCTTTCTTT
TRBJ2-7 | TRBD1 | few | 15 | TRBV10-3 | CAISESTTGLGEQYF | TGTGCCATCAGTGAGTCAACGACAGGGCTAGGCGAGCAGTACTTC
TRBJ1-5 | - | many | 12 | TRBV20-1 | CSATGPNQPQHF | TGCAGTGCTACGGGGCCCAATCAGCCCCAGCATTTT
TRBJ2-3 | - | - | 15 | TRBV5-1 | CASNDSPTLSGTQYF | TGCGCCAGCAATGACAGTCCTACTCTTTCTGGTACGCAGTATTTT
TRBJ1-2 | - | - | 13 | TRBV4-1 | CASSQDAGLRYTF | TGCGCCAGCAGCCAAGATGCAGGACTCCGCTACACCTTC
TRBJ2-7 | TRBD1 | few | 14 | TRBV5-1 | CASSLRDRADEQYF | TGCGCCAGCAGCTTGCGGGACAGGGCCGACGAGCAGTACTTC
TRBJ2-5 | TRBD1 | few | 14 | TRBV12-3/TRBV12-4 | CASSRPNRGETQYF | TGTGCCAGCAGTCGCCCTAACAGGGGGGAGACCCAGTACTTC
TRBJ1-2 | TRBD1 | few | 13 | TRBV12-3/TRBV12-4 | CASSPTGEVGYTF | TGTGCCAGCAGTCCGACAGGGGAGGTCGGCTACACCTTC
TRBJ2-3 | - | - | 15 | TRBV18 | CASSPLTGSTDTQYF | TGTGCCAGCTCACCCCTGACAGGCAGCACAGATACGCAGTATTTT
TRBJ2-1 | TRBD2 | few | 20 | TRBV4-1 | CASSRPSGLAGTSSYNEQFF | TGCGCCAGCAGCCGGCCCAGCGGACTAGCGGGGACGAGCTCCTACAATGAGCAGTTCTTC
TRBJ2-1 | - | - | 15 | TRBV20-1 | CSANSAGRTTGEQFF | TGCAGTGCCAACAGCGCAGGACGGACCACAGGTGAGCAGTTCTTC